These 28 T cell receptor beta chains were all obtained from the same sample, sequenced in a study of T cell responses to AZD1222 COVID-19 vaccine (dated by TCRdb to the early 2020s). What the time point label conveys for this sample: about 28 days (+/-7) after the second vaccine dose. Library construction relied on the immunoSEQ multiplex PCR assay. TCRdb's version of the immuneACCESS table is confined to in-frame rearrangements and falls short of the full clone set. An unresolved V gene accounts for under half of the shortfall where checked; the remainder is of unknown origin. This sample is represented by approximately 140,000 clones; approximately 90% of them were singletons. Around 2.9% of the sample is taken by the ten largest. The starting material was peripheral blood, obtained 28 days after the second AZD1222 dose. All receptors come from an adult who received the AZD1222 COVID-19 vaccine.

This clone was observed a single time. The rearrangement joins TRBV6-1 to TRBJ2-4; 11 nucleotides match TRBD2. Germline V gives CDR1 MNHNS, CDR2 SASEGT. V lost 4 bases, J lost 0 bases, and 14 bases stayed unmatched. The CDR3 has 20 amino acids. The CDR3 loop reads CASSVETSGTEGLAKNIQYF. The CDR3 DNA is TGTGCCAGCAGTGTTGAGACTAGCGGGACCGAGGGATTAGCCAAAAACATTCAGTACTTC.

In DNA, the CDR3 is TGTGCCAGCAGTGAAGACAAGGGGGCCGATGGCTACACCTTC. Residues: CASSEDKGADGYTF. The chain links TRBV6-1 to TRBJ1-2; 7 bases map to TRBD1. CDR1 is MNHNS, CDR2 SASEGT, per germline. After removal of 1 base from V and 6 bases from J, the junction contained 5 bases not matched to a gene. CDR3 length: 14 amino acids.

A word on this clone: This sample also contains other DNA sequences that code for the same CDR3. This rearrangement joins TRBV6-5 to TRBJ2-1; the D gene is possibly TRBD2 (5 bases). Looked up from germline, CDR1 is MNHEY and CDR2 is SVGAGI. Between the trimmed V and J ends, which lost 0 bases and 0 bases, there was a span of 9 bases. This CDR3 has 16 residues. The CDR3, as DNA: TGTGCCAGCAGTTACTCTGGTGGGAGCTCCTACAATGAGCAGTTCTTC. The encoded protein is CASSYSGGSSYNEQFF.

The rearrangement links TRBV3-1 (or the pseudogene TRBV3-2) to TRBJ2-5; D gene ambiguous. V lost 3 bases and J 7 bases, leaving 12 bases between the germline ends. Germline V gene lookup returns CDR1 LGHDT and CDR2 YNNKEL (reference sequence). The CDR3 consists of 13 residues. The CDR3 sequence is CASSHGNPGTQYF. CDR3 coding DNA: TGTGCCAGCAGCCACGGAAACCCTGGGACCCAGTACTTC.

The rearrangement joins TRBV19 to TRBJ2-1; 15 bases map to TRBD2. After removal of 4 bases from V and 7 bases from J, the junction contained 5 bases not matched to a gene. This CDR3 spans 16 amino acids. Per germline, CDR1 LNHDA and CDR2 SQIVND (reference sequence). The CDR3 DNA sequence: TGTGCCAGTAGTACCCTCGGGACTAGCGGGGGGAATGAGCAGTTCTTC. Protein product: CASSTLGTSGGNEQFF.

The chain uses TRBV30 and TRBJ1-1; D gene ambiguous. The CDR3 totals 11 residues. Germline loops: CDR1 GTSNPN, CDR2 SVGIG (reference sequence). Between the trimmed V and J ends, which lost 6 bases and 4 bases, there was a span of 9 bases. The CDR3 nucleotides are TGTGCCTGTGATCGGATCACTGAAGCTTTCTTT. Its protein is CACDRITEAFF. The whole variable domain, remainder taken from reference TRBV30 and TRBJ1-1, is SQTIHQWPATLVQPVGSPLSLECTVEGTSNPNLYWYRQAAGRGLQLLFYSVGIGQISSEVPQNLSASRPQDRQFILSSKKLLLSDSGFYLCACDRITEAFFGQGTRLTVV.

This clone turned up a few times. J is TRBJ1-2 and V is TRBV4-2; D not resolved. Germline lookup yields CDR1 LGHNA and CDR2 YNFKEQ. The CDR3 is 13 residues long. V gave up 3 bases and J gave up 7 bases, with 12 bases separating them. In DNA, the CDR3 is TGTGCCAGCAGCCAGGGGAACTTACTTGGCTACACCTTC. Translated: CASSQGNLLGYTF.

This sequence joins TRBV2 and TRBJ2-7; no firm D call. Per germline, CDR1 SNHLY and CDR2 FYNNEI. The CDR3 runs to 15 residues. V was cut by 3 bases and J by 0 bases, with 12 bases left in between. CDR3 loop: CASSDGLVSSYEQYF. The DNA for the CDR3 is TGTGCCAGCAGTGATGGGTTAGTGAGCTCCTACGAGCAGTACTTC.

V and J are TRBV10-1 and TRBJ1-1; D remains ambiguous. The CDR3 contains 14 residues. V was clipped by 0 bases and J by 0 bases, with 5 bases between them. Germline-derived CDR1 and CDR2 are WNHNN and SYGVQD (reference sequence). The CDR3 protein is CASSESGLNTEAFF. The DNA for the CDR3 is TGCGCCAGCAGTGAGTCGGGATTGAACACTGAAGCTTTCTTT.

The chain links TRBV6-4 to TRBJ1-5, with 8 bases fitting TRBD1. The CDR3 sequence is 16 residues long. Germline V gene lookup returns CDR1 MRHNA and CDR2 SNTAGT. The ends lost 4 bases at V and 5 bases at J; junction bases unmatched: 10. The DNA of the CDR3 is TGTGCCAGCAGTGGCCGACAGGGGTCGACAGATCAGCCCCAGCATTTT. Its translation: CASSGRQGSTDQPQHF.

The gene calls are TRBV5-1 and TRBJ2-7; D not resolved. Germline V gives CDR1 SGHRS, CDR2 YFSETQ. The germline V and J ends were trimmed by 0 bases and 4 bases, with 20 bases remaining between them. The CDR3 has 17 amino acids. DNA for the CDR3: TGCGCCAGCAGCTTGGTCCCTAGTACACTGGGTAGTTACGAGCAGTACTTC. Residues: CASSLVPSTLGSYEQYF.

This clone was recorded once. The chain has TRBV28 and TRBJ2-1; 12 nucleotides agree with TRBD2. CDR1 and CDR2 (germline): MDHEN, SYDVKM. The CDR3 is 13 amino acids. V lost 8 bases to trimming and J lost 8 bases; unmatched junction nucleotides: 4. The CDR3 reads CASQASGRDEQFF. The CDR3 DNA follows: TGTGCCAGCCAAGCTAGCGGGAGGGATGAGCAGTTCTTC.

A single count supports this clone. The rearrangement joins TRBV6-6 to TRBJ1-1; D is uncertain. The V end lost 2 bases, the J end lost 0 bases, and 7 bases lay between the germline ends. The germline V gene has CDR1 MNHNY and CDR2 SVGAGI (reference sequence). The CDR3 sequence is 14 residues long. CDR3 in DNA: TGTGCCAGCAGTTACGACAATTTGAACACTGAAGCTTTCTTT. It codes for CASSYDNLNTEAFF.

This clone was picked up one time. This chain connects TRBV15 to TRBJ2-7, with TRBD1 identical over 7 bases. Germline V gene data show CDR1 as LNHNV and CDR2 as YYDKDF (reference sequence). The CDR3 consists of 16 residues. V was clipped by 0 bases and J by 6 bases; unmatched bases: 11. The DNA of the CDR3 is TGTGCCACCAGCAGAGACCTACCATCGACAGGGAGCGAGCAGTACTTC. This sequence encodes CATSRDLPSTGSEQYF.

The rearrangement links TRBV6-5 to TRBJ2-7; D may be TRBD2 (6 bases). This CDR3 spans 12 amino acids. The V end was cut by 7 bases, the J end by 2 bases, with 9 bases between. CDR1 is MNHEY and CDR2 is SVGAGI in the germline V gene. CDR3 in amino acids: CASIAGPYEQYF. CDR3 in DNA: TGTGCCAGCATTGCGGGGCCCTACGAGCAGTACTTC.

The chain carries TRBV7-9 and TRBJ1-5; weak D call: TRBD1 (5 bases). This CDR3 is 14 amino acids long. Germline V CDR1 and CDR2: SEHNR, FQNEAQ (reference sequence). The germline V and J ends were trimmed by 5 bases and 3 bases, with 11 bases remaining between them. This CDR3 reads CASSQGGYNQPQHF. The CDR3 region has the DNA TGTGCCAGCAGCCAGGGAGGGTACAATCAGCCCCAGCATTTT.

V is TRBV27 and J is TRBJ1-1; 12 nucleotides match TRBD1. V shed 5 bases, J shed 5 bases, and the junction held 6 bases outside the gene matches. The CDR3 sequence is 15 residues long. Germline V gene lookup returns CDR1 MNHEY and CDR2 SMNVEV (reference sequence). Here the CDR3 reads CASSTRDRGLTEAFF. The CDR3 DNA follows: TGTGCCAGCAGTACCCGGGACAGGGGGCTAACTGAAGCTTTCTTT.

This rearrangement joins TRBV28 to TRBJ1-2; no definite D call. Germline loops: CDR1 MDHEN, CDR2 SYDVKM. With 3 bases removed from V and 4 bases from J, the gap between germline ends came to 3 bases. The length of the CDR3 is 11 residues. The CDR3 region is CASSFLYGYTF. CDR3 DNA: TGTGCCAGCAGTTTTCTCTATGGCTACACCTTC.

The chain couples TRBV6-2 or TRBV6-3 to TRBJ1-1; D may be TRBD1 (5 bases). CDR3 length: 13 amino acids. Germline V CDR1 and CDR2: MNHEY, SVGEGT. V was pared by 0 bases and J by 5 bases, with 7 bases between. CDR3 in DNA: TGTGCCAGCAGTTACTCGCAGGGTACTGAAGCTTTCTTT. Encoded protein: CASSYSQGTEAFF.

The chain carries TRBV5-4 and TRBJ2-7, with TRBD2 as a possible D gene (6 bases). In germline, CDR1 is SGHNT, CDR2 YYREEE (reference sequence). With 0 bases removed from V and 0 bases from J, the gap between germline ends came to 13 bases. This CDR3 is built from 16 residues. CDR3 amino acids: CASSLEGGTSSYEQYF. Here the CDR3 DNA reads TGTGCCAGCAGCTTGGAAGGCGGGACGAGCTCCTACGAGCAGTACTTC.

The rearrangement links TRBV19 to TRBJ1-1, with D unclear. In germline, CDR1 is LNHDA, CDR2 SQIVND (reference sequence). This CDR3 has 10 amino acids. The germline V and J ends were trimmed by 11 bases and 1 base, with 5 bases remaining between them. CDR3 region: CAQKNTEAFF. CDR3 nucleotide sequence: TGTGCCCAAAAGAACACTGAAGCTTTCTTT.

This chain uses TRBV11-1 with TRBJ1-1, with D hard to call. Germline CDR1 and CDR2: SGHAT and FQDESV (reference sequence). The CDR3 contains 13 residues. Trimming stripped 0 bases from V and 1 base from J, with 3 bases between. The CDR3 is CASSLARNTEAFF. Written as DNA, the CDR3 is TGTGCCAGCAGCTTAGCCAGGAACACTGAAGCTTTCTTT.

The genes are TRBV19 and TRBJ1-2; D not certain. The CDR3 is 13 residues long. Trimming stripped 4 bases from V and 2 bases from J, with 8 bases between. Germline V CDR1 and CDR2: LNHDA, SQIVND (reference sequence). CDR3 in amino acids: CASSSGVNYGYTF. For the CDR3, the DNA is TGTGCCAGTAGTAGTGGGGTAAACTATGGCTACACCTTC.

This chain links TRBV27 with TRBJ2-7; D remains ambiguous. Trimming removed 4 bases at V and 3 bases at J, with 4 bases between. This CDR3 spans 11 amino acids. CDR1 and CDR2 from the germline V gene are MNHEY and SMNVEV (reference sequence). CDR3 residues: CASSSNYEQYF. For the CDR3, the DNA is TGTGCCAGCAGTTCTAACTACGAGCAGTACTTC.

The genes are TRBV6-6 and TRBJ1-5; TRBD1 matches at 8 bases. Trimming took 6 bases from V and 3 from J; bases not matched to a gene: 7. The CDR3 spans 15 residues. Germline-derived CDR1 and CDR2 are MNHNY and SVGAGI (reference sequence). The CDR3 bases are TGTGCCAGCAGGGCGGACAGGGCTAACAATCAGCCCCAGCATTTT. As protein: CASRADRANNQPQHF.

This rearrangement joins TRBV5-1 to TRBJ2-2; the D is unclear. The germline V and J ends were trimmed by 0 bases and 4 bases, with 4 bases remaining between them. Germline CDR1 is SGHRS and CDR2 is YFSETQ. This CDR3 spans 13 amino acids. This chain's CDR3 is CASSLAFTGELFF. The DNA for the CDR3 is TGCGCCAGCAGCTTGGCTTTCACCGGGGAGCTGTTTTTT.

The chain employs TRBV9 and TRBJ1-1, with unresolved D. The CDR3 runs to 13 residues. CDR1 is SGDLS, CDR2 YYNGEE, per germline. V lost 4 bases to trimming and J lost 5 bases, with 12 bases between them. The CDR3 nucleotides read TGTGCCAGCAGCCCCCAGATCCGGACTGAAGCTTTCTTT. Its protein product is CASSPQIRTEAFF.

The V gene is TRBV27, the J gene TRBJ2-7; 7 bases are a match to TRBD1. The CDR3 is 15 amino acids. Germline-derived CDR1 and CDR2 are MNHEY and SMNVEV (reference sequence). V shed 6 bases, J shed 3 bases, and the junction held 11 bases outside the gene matches. This chain's CDR3 is CASSQTTGSYYEQYF. CDR3 sequence (DNA): TGTGCCAGCAGCCAGACGACAGGGTCCTACTACGAGCAGTACTTC.